The entry that follows covers one TCR beta chain sequence. Its antigen remains undetermined. Base qualities are not recorded, but no much larger clone differs from it by a single base. The CDR3, from cysteine to phenylalanine, totals 14 residues. The only DNA kept is the CDR3, 42 bases in frame from the first base. V has 4 bases trimmed and J has 7 bases trimmed; junction bases matching no gene number 2. The germline V gene sets CDR1 to LGHNA and CDR2 to YNFKEQ. The immunoSEQ Assay, a bias-controlled multiplex PCR, was used to amplify TCRbeta CDR3 regions from genomic DNA. For the original study's pipeline: Within the assay, amplification of reference gene primers was used to estimate how many nucleated cells each sample contained. Sequence reads were collapsed and filtered to measure the absolute abundance of every unique TCRbeta CDR3 rearrangement. Productive Simpson clonality was computed per sample as the square root of Simpson's diversity index over productive rearrangements. TCRdb obtained this table from immuneACCESS and retained in-frame rearrangements with V and J assigned. These tables miss some clones; where compared with another copy, unresolved V genes account for less than half of the shortfall, and the remainder is unexplained. Clonal size and the V and J genes are those of that table, whereas D and trimming came from the DNA. The sample has 150,000 to 200,000 clones on record, roughly 82% of them singletons. The leading ten clones occupy 13% to 15% of the sample.

The sample originates from a study of blood T cell repertoires in COVID-19 (TCRdb year 2020). About the full investigation: Samples covering the acute and convalescent phases of COVID-19 were provided by collaborators in the United States, Italy and Spain. The prospective study material was composed of cDNA or gDNA derived from T cells, B-cell-depleted T cells, or PBMCs. Subjects who had been exposed to COVID-19, were actively infected with it, or had recovered from it provided the deeply sampled blood TCRbeta repertoires that made up the dataset. The repertoires were released in a freely available public database meant as a resource for research on the immune response to SARS-CoV-2. Samples came from the ongoing ImmuneRACE study (first 160 participants) plus 1,254 subjects from 6 global collaborators. Nearly every sample came with metadata listing a de-identified subject ID, COVID-19 status, age in years and sex. Where available, HLA class I and class II types were taken from metadata supplied by the sample provider and were not determined by assay-based typing. General findings and caveats noted by the study authors: The amount of clinical and demographic metadata varied by source and participant and was provided uncurated.

Enrolling through a virtual design, the prospective study's participants ranged in age from roughly 18 to 89 years and lived across roughly 24 United States geographic areas. In the prospective study, participants were assigned to cohorts based on the clinical history participants reported in a screening survey and a study questionnaire. Recovered participants in ImmuneRACE Cohort 3 were defined as having two consecutive negative NP/OP PCR tests, clearance from a healthcare professional, or resolution of symptoms. In the prospective study, mobile phlebotomists collected whole blood, serum and a nasopharyngeal or oropharyngeal swab from each participant. Additional blood draws and questionnaires over an approximately 2-month period could optionally be provided by prospective study participants. Before DNA extraction, prospective study blood samples were shipped either frozen or at room temperature.

This TCR derives from a man in his fifties or sixties who had recovered from COVID-19. The chain was built from TRBV4-2 and TRBJ1-6; TRBD1 agrees with 9 junctional bases. Sequencing was performed on PBMCs or T cells enriched from blood (not recorded which). The CDR3: CASSRGQGNSPLHF. The sequenced DNA: TGTGCCAGCAGCCGAGGACAGGGGAATTCACCCCTCCACTTT.